The sequence of this TCR beta chain was determined in a study of cytomegalovirus exposure and HLA in healthy donors. Produced via immunoSEQ multiplex PCR; TCRdb's table is partial and in-frame only. Of about 160,000 clones detected, approximately 96% appear once; the ten largest clones hold roughly 0.83%. With 3 bases removed from V and 0 bases from J, the gap between germline ends came to 14 bases. The CDR3 consists of 16 residues. Germline V gene lookup returns CDR1 LNHNV and CDR2 YYDKDF (reference sequence). The chain combines TRBV15 with TRBJ1-2; D is possibly TRBD1 (6 bases). This sequence originates from a woman aged 18-30 years in good health and CMV-seronegative. The material sequenced was PBMCs. The CDR3 DNA reads TGTGCCACCAGCAGGTCCCTGGACAGAACTAACTATGGCTACACCTTC. Translating gives CATSRSLDRTNYGYTF.